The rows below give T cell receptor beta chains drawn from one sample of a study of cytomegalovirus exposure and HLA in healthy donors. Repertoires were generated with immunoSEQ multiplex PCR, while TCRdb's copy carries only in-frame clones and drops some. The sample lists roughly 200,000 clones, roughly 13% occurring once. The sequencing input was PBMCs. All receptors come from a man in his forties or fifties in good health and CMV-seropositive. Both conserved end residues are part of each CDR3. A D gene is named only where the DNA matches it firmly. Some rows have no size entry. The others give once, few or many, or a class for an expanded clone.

CDR3: CASRKSRLAGGIQETQYF
DNA: TGTGCCAGCAGAAAGAGCCGACTAGCGGGGGGTATTCAAGAGACCCAGTACTTC
size: few
V: TRBV7-2
J: TRBJ2-5
D: TRBD2

CDR3: CASSVETSGGFHEQFF
DNA: TGTGCCAGCAGCGTTGAAACTAGCGGGGGGTTCCATGAGCAGTTCTTC
size: few
V: TRBV9
J: TRBJ2-1
D: TRBD2

CDR3: CAWSSGSEKLFF
DNA: TGTGCCTGGAGTTCGGGGTCCGAAAAACTGTTTTTT
size: .
V: TRBV30
J: TRBJ1-4
D: .

CDR3: CASSYLTAQETQYF
DNA: TGTGCCAGCAGTTATTTGACTGCCCAAGAGACCCAGTACTTC
size: few
V: TRBV5-6
J: TRBJ2-5
D: .

CDR3: CASSPRQNQPQHF
DNA: TGTGCCAGCTCACCGAGGCAGAATCAGCCCCAGCATTTT
size: few
V: TRBV18
J: TRBJ1-5
D: .

CDR3: CAIGRTGNNEQFF
DNA: TGTGCCATCGGTCGGACAGGAAACAATGAGCAGTTCTTC
size: .
V: TRBV10-3
J: TRBJ2-1
D: TRBD1

CDR3: CASSFASGYTF
DNA: TGTGCCAGCAGCTTCGCCAGTGGCTACACCTTC
size: .
V: TRBV5-8
J: TRBJ1-2
D: .

CDR3: CASSYQDRRTPLHF
DNA: TGTGCCAGCAGTTACCAGGACAGGCGTACACCCCTCCACTTT
size: few
V: TRBV6-5
J: TRBJ1-6
D: TRBD1

CDR3: CASSASRSDGYTF
DNA: TGTGCCAGCAGCGCGTCCCGGTCGGATGGCTACACCTTC
size: .
V: TRBV9
J: TRBJ1-2
D: .

CDR3: CASSEDRAVRQYF
DNA: TGTGCCAGCAGTGAGGACAGGGCAGTGAGGCAGTACTTC
size: .
V: TRBV6-1
J: TRBJ2-7
D: TRBD1

CDR3: CASSQGTDLNQPQHF
DNA: TGCGCCAGCAGCCAGGGGACGGATCTCAATCAGCCCCAGCATTTT
size: .
V: TRBV5-1
J: TRBJ1-5
D: .

CDR3: CASSVAGVGANVLTF
DNA: TGTGCCAGCAGCGTCGCCGGGGTCGGGGCCAACGTCCTGACTTTC
size: few
V: TRBV9
J: TRBJ2-6
D: .

CDR3: CASAQGSLSGYTF
DNA: TGTGCCAGCGCACAGGGGAGTTTAAGCGGCTACACCTTC
size: .
V: TRBV6-5
J: TRBJ1-2
D: TRBD1

CDR3: CASSLRKRGRSGNTIYF
DNA: TGTGCCAGCAGCCTCAGGAAAAGGGGGAGATCTGGAAACACCATATATTTT
size: few
V: TRBV5-8
J: TRBJ1-3
D: .

CDR3: CASSSLRDRGNEQYF
DNA: TGTGCCAGCAGCTCCCTGCGGGACAGGGGTAACGAGCAGTACTTC
size: few
V: TRBV5-6
J: TRBJ2-7
D: TRBD1

CDR3: CASSIDTGFGNTIYF
DNA: TGCGCCAGCAGCATCGACACAGGCTTTGGAAACACCATATATTTT
size: many
V: TRBV5-1
J: TRBJ1-3
D: .

CDR3: CASSKNRDRGTEAFF
DNA: TGTGCCAGCAGTAAAAACCGGGACAGGGGAACTGAAGCTTTCTTT
size: once
V: TRBV28
J: TRBJ1-1
D: TRBD1

CDR3: CASSVRGVEKLFF
DNA: TGTGCCAGTAGTGTGCGGGGTGTTGAAAAACTGTTTTTT
size: .
V: TRBV19
J: TRBJ1-4
D: .

CDR3: CASSRRQVLNQPQHF
DNA: TGTGCCAGCAGCCGCCGACAGGTTCTTAATCAGCCCCAGCATTTT
size: .
V: TRBV5-6
J: TRBJ1-5
D: .

CDR3: CASSGTPAMNTEAFF
DNA: TGTGCCAGCAGTGGGACACCGGCCATGAACACTGAAGCTTTCTTT
size: .
V: TRBV25-1
J: TRBJ1-1
D: .

CDR3: CATSRGTGSQGGTDTQYF
DNA: TGTGCCACCAGCAGAGGTACAGGGTCCCAGGGGGGCACAGATACGCAGTATTTT
size: few
V: TRBV15
J: TRBJ2-3
D: TRBD1

CDR3: CASSLARTDSGNTIYF
DNA: TGTGCCAGCAGCTTAGCCCGAACAGACTCTGGAAACACCATATATTTT
size: .
V: TRBV7-6
J: TRBJ1-3
D: .

CDR3: CASSQRLGDTQYF
DNA: TGCGCCAGCAGCCAGAGGCTTGGGGATACGCAGTATTTT
size: few
V: TRBV4-3
J: TRBJ2-3
D: .

CDR3: CAWSVVGLGSPLHF
DNA: TGTGCCTGGAGTGTAGTGGGGCTAGGTTCACCCCTCCACTTT
size: few
V: TRBV30
J: TRBJ1-6
D: .

CDR3: CASKGGKTGDTIYF
DNA: TGTGCCAGCAAGGGCGGGAAGACTGGAGACACCATATATTTT
size: few
V: TRBV6-4
J: TRBJ1-3
D: .

CDR3: CASSLGGSSYNEQFF
DNA: TGTGCCAGCAGCTTGGGAGGGAGCTCCTACAATGAGCAGTTCTTC
size: few
V: TRBV11-3
J: TRBJ2-1
D: TRBD2

CDR3: CASSYGGDFSYNEQFF
DNA: TGTGCCAGCAGTTATGGGGGGGATTTCTCCTACAATGAGCAGTTCTTC
size: once
V: TRBV5-4
J: TRBJ2-1
D: TRBD2

CDR3: CATSFLAGGPSGELFF
DNA: TGTGCCACCAGCTTCCTAGCGGGGGGGCCTTCCGGGGAGCTGTTTTTT
size: .
V: TRBV10-3
J: TRBJ2-2
D: TRBD2

CDR3: CASSVYGRVPDTQYF
DNA: TGTGCCAGCAGCGTATATGGCAGGGTTCCAGATACGCAGTATTTT
size: few
V: TRBV9
J: TRBJ2-3
D: .

CDR3: CASGGGGGASTGELFF
DNA: TGTGCCAGCGGGGGGGGTGGAGGGGCGTCCACCGGGGAGCTGTTTTTT
size: few
V: TRBV28
J: TRBJ2-2
D: TRBD2

CDR3: CASSWGEGGYTF
DNA: TGTGCCAGCAGTTGGGGGGAGGGGGGCTACACCTTC
size: many
V: TRBV6-5
J: TRBJ1-2
D: .

CDR3: CSVDRLSTGTEQFF
DNA: TGCAGCGTTGACCGACTCTCTACAGGGACTGAGCAGTTCTTC
size: .
V: TRBV29-1
J: TRBJ2-1
D: .

CDR3: CASSLGSGTGGGEQFF
DNA: TGTGCCAGCAGTTTAGGGTCCGGGACAGGGGGGGGTGAGCAGTTCTTC
size: .
V: TRBV7-9
J: TRBJ2-1
D: TRBD1

CDR3: CASSLGTNYEQYF
DNA: TGTGCCAGCAGTTTAGGGACAAACTACGAGCAGTACTTC
size: few
V: TRBV28
J: TRBJ2-7
D: .

CDR3: CASSPGGQLVSPEAFF
DNA: TGTGCCAGCTCACCAGGAGGACAGCTAGTCAGCCCTGAAGCTTTCTTT
size: .
V: TRBV18
J: TRBJ1-1
D: .

CDR3: CASSFGPTGSLYGYTF
DNA: TGTGCCAGCAGCTTCGGCCCCACAGGGTCCCTCTATGGCTACACCTTC
size: few
V: TRBV5-8
J: TRBJ1-2
D: .

CDR3: CASSQDAGNQPQHF
DNA: TGCGCCAGCAGCCAAGATGCGGGGAATCAGCCCCAGCATTTT
size: few
V: TRBV4-3
J: TRBJ1-5
D: .

CDR3: CASKTQSSGNTIYF
DNA: TGTGCCAGCAAGACACAGAGCTCTGGAAACACCATATATTTT
size: few
V: TRBV11-2
J: TRBJ1-3
D: .

CDR3: CASGGLLGYTF
DNA: TGTGCCAGTGGGGGCCTCCTAGGCTACACCTTC
size: .
V: TRBV19
J: TRBJ1-2
D: .

CDR3: CASRGQQMNTEAFF
DNA: TGTGCCAGCAGGGGACAGCAGATGAACACTGAAGCTTTCTTT
size: few
V: TRBV2
J: TRBJ1-1
D: TRBD1

CDR3: CASSQDLPPSETQYF
DNA: TGCGCCAGCAGCCAAGATCTACCCCCGTCGGAGACCCAGTACTTC
size: .
V: TRBV4-3
J: TRBJ2-5
D: .

CDR3: CASSSGLAGGFNTGELFF
DNA: TGTGCCAGCAGTTCAGGACTAGCGGGGGGGTTTAACACCGGGGAGCTGTTTTTT
size: .
V: TRBV28
J: TRBJ2-2
D: TRBD2

CDR3: CASSSPSGDRVYGEQFF
DNA: TGTGCCAGCAGTTCCCCCTCGGGGGACAGGGTGTATGGTGAGCAGTTCTTC
size: few
V: TRBV28
J: TRBJ2-1
D: TRBD1

CDR3: CASSSAGADTQYF
DNA: TGTGCCAGCAGCTCTGCAGGGGCAGATACGCAGTATTTT
size: few
V: TRBV7-8
J: TRBJ2-3
D: .

CDR3: CASSEDPVTPYGYTF
DNA: TGTGCCAGCAGTGAAGACCCGGTTACCCCCTATGGCTACACCTTC
size: .
V: TRBV6-1
J: TRBJ1-2
D: .

CDR3: CASSYLVGQGHSEQFF
DNA: TGTGCCAGCAGTTACCTTGTGGGCCAGGGGCACAGTGAGCAGTTCTTC
size: .
V: TRBV6-5
J: TRBJ2-1
D: .

CDR3: CASSYYRVQGNTIYF
DNA: TGTGCCAGCAGTTACTACAGGGTACAGGGAAACACCATATATTTT
size: .
V: TRBV6-6
J: TRBJ1-3
D: .

CDR3: CASRTRTGAAEAFF
DNA: TGTGCCAGCAGGACGCGGACAGGGGCGGCCGAAGCTTTCTTT
size: .
V: TRBV28
J: TRBJ1-1
D: TRBD1

CDR3: CASSRPGRGLSSGANVLTF
DNA: TGCGCCAGCAGCCGCCCCGGTAGGGGGTTAAGCTCTGGGGCCAACGTCCTGACTTTC
size: few
V: TRBV4-1
J: TRBJ2-6
D: .

CDR3: CASSTGTGARSTQYF
DNA: TGTGCCAGCAGTACCGGGACAGGGGCCCGCAGTACGCAGTATTTT
size: few
V: TRBV5-6
J: TRBJ2-3
D: TRBD1